A selection of T cell receptor beta chains follows, all from one sample in a study of blood T cell repertoires in COVID-19. The protocol was immunoSEQ multiplex PCR, while the TCRdb copy is restricted to in-frame clones and leaves out a portion. Here the sample spans some 390,000 clones, about 88% being singletons. Sequenced input: peripheral blood. The origin of the receptors is a woman aged 40 to 55 with COVID-19, enrolled during active disease. The CDR3 runs from the conserved cysteine through the conserved F or W. Fields, in order: CDR3 length, V gene, J gene, CDR3 protein.

17	TRBV7-2	TRBJ2-7	CASSLDRTRLHLYEQYF
13	TRBV7-3	TRBJ1-2	CASSLAGNYGYTF
13	TRBV28	TRBJ2-7	CASTLGYSYEQYF
16	TRBV19	TRBJ1-1	CASSSHPGQGKTEAFF
19	TRBV21-1	TRBJ2-2	CASSKARLATSGNTGELFF
16	TRBV10-3	TRBJ1-5	CATQEQGAHSNQPQHF
16	TRBV7-9	TRBJ2-2	CASSLTTGRGTGELFF
15	TRBV7-9	TRBJ1-2	CASSLAATGRDGYTF
18	TRBV21-1	TRBJ1-5	CASSKGRGIPPWGQPQHF
13	TRBV5-1	TRBJ2-7	CASSYDNSYEQYF
15	TRBV5-4	TRBJ1-2	CASSLSRGGISGYTF
13	TRBV19	TRBJ2-4	CASRRDRGLIQYF
13	TRBV19	TRBJ1-2	CASSILQGYGYTF
18	TRBV9	TRBJ1-3	CASSVGRTRLSSGNTIYF
15	TRBV11-2	TRBJ2-7	CASSTYRGASYEQYF
12	TRBV29-1	TRBJ2-1	CSAYVTSVEQFF
17	TRBV7-6	TRBJ1-5	CASSLWAQGVSNQPQHF
16	TRBV5-4	TRBJ2-5	CASSVLAGGYQETQYF
16	TRBV5-4	TRBJ2-5	CASSLAKQGVGETQYF
15	TRBV14	TRBJ2-7	CASSLLTGASYEQYF
15	TRBV28	TRBJ1-2	CASSLYGTVNYGYTF
13	TRBV3-1/TRBV3-2	TRBJ2-5	CASSQTGGETQYF
12	TRBV15	TRBJ1-4	CATGGANEKLFF
12	TRBV30	TRBJ1-1	CAWSVKTPEAFF